This T cell receptor beta chain was profiled in a study of blood T cell repertoires in COVID-19. Study information: From the United States, Italy and Spain came samples of acute and convalescent COVID-19. From T cells, B-cell-depleted T cells, or PBMCs came the material, which was cDNA or gDNA.

The germline V gene has CDR1 LNHDA and CDR2 SQIVND (reference sequence). Trimming removed 3 bases from V and 1 base from J, with 18 bases in between. CDR3 length: 17 residues. Measured with immunoSEQ multiplex PCR; TCRdb has only the in-frame clones, and not every one. This table holds some 55,000 clones, roughly 90% found once. V is TRBV19 and J is TRBJ1-2; a possible D gene is TRBD1 (5 bases). Specimen: peripheral blood. The sequence derives from a human donor in a cohort sampled during active COVID-19. CDR3 in DNA: TGTGCCAGTAGTATTTCGGGGGTCGGAAGCTTTAACTATGGCTACACCTTC. Translated, it gives CASSISGVGSFNYGYTF.